This record looks at one T cell receptor beta chain sequence and its context. Its antigen is undetermined. The germline V gene has CDR1 SQVTM and CDR2 ANQGSEA. The CDR3 is 12 residues long. Healthy bone marrow donors supplied every sample. These data come from a study of cytomegalovirus exposure and HLA in healthy donors. Overall study results and limits: In most subjects, TCR beta sequences reportedly gave accurate predictions of HLA-A and HLA-B alleles. Exclusion applied to some V segments, including TRBV6-2 and TRBV6-3, as they were indistinguishable.

The PCR contained 60 Vbeta and 13 Jbeta primers. Data came from immunoSEQ multiplex PCR; TCRdb stores just in-frame clones and leaves some out. In the table there are about 140,000 clones, roughly 77% of which are singletons. The chain has TRBV29-1 and TRBJ2-5; the match to TRBD1 covers 9 bases. The J call is doubtful: the DNA matches TRBJ2-7 better. The sequencing sample was made of PBMCs. The receptor comes from a female donor in good health and CMV-seronegative. DNA for the CDR3: TGCAGCGGGGGGGACAGGGCTTACGAGCAGTACTTC. Amino acid sequence: CSGGDRAYEQYF.